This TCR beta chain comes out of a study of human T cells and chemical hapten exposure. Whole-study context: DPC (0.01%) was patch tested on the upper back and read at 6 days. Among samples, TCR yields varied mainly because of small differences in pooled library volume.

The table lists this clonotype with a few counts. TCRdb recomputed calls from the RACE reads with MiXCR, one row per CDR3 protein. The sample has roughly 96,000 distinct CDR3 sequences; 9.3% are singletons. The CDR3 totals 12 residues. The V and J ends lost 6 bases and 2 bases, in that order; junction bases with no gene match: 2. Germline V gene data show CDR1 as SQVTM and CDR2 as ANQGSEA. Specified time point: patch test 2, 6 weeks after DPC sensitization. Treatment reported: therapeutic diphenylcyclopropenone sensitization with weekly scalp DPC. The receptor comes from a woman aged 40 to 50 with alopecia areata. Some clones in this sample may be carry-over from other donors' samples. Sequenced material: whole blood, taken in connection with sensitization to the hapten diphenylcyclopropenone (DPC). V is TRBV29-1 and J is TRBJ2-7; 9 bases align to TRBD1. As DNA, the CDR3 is TGCAGCGTGGACAGGGGACCCTACGAGCAGTACTTC. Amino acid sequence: CSVDRGPYEQYF.